This is a list of T cell receptor beta chains from one sample in a study of T cell responses to AZD1222 COVID-19 vaccine. Method: immunoSEQ multiplex PCR; TCRdb's copy keeps in-frame clones and lacks some. This table has about 130,000 clones, just over 90% appearing once. Here the sequenced sample was peripheral blood, taken 28 days after the second AZD1222 dose. The receptor set was obtained from an adult who received the AZD1222 COVID-19 vaccine. The CDR3 runs from the conserved cysteine through the conserved F or W. D genes are given only for firm matches. The listing skips clone size in some rows; elsewhere it reads once, few, many or a size class.

V gene	J gene	clone size	CDR3 length	D gene	CDR3 DNA	CDR3 protein
TRBV9	TRBJ1-1	NA	16	TRBD1	TGTGCCAGCAGCGTGCGAATGGGACAGGGGGACACTGAAGCTTTCTTT	CASSVRMGQGDTEAFF
TRBV27	TRBJ1-3	NA	14	NA	TGTGCCAGCAGTCCGGGCCGCCCTGGGAACACCATATATTTT	CASSPGRPGNTIYF
TRBV6-1	TRBJ2-3	NA	15	TRBD2	TGTGCCAGCAGTGACCTAGCGGGAGGGCCAGATACGCAGTATTTT	CASSDLAGGPDTQYF
TRBV7-8	TRBJ2-7	NA	14	NA	TGTGCCAGCAGCTCAAGGGACTTTCGGGGTGAGCAGTACTTC	CASSSRDFRGEQYF
TRBV18	TRBJ1-5	NA	13	NA	TGTGCCAGCTCACGACAGATCAATCAGCCCCAGCATTTT	CASSRQINQPQHF
TRBV5-4	TRBJ2-7	NA	15	NA	TGTGCCAGCAGCTCAAAAACAGGGTTCTCCTACGAGCAGTACTTC	CASSSKTGFSYEQYF
TRBV19	TRBJ1-2	once	17	TRBD1	TGTGCCAGTAGTGCTTACTCCTGGCAGGGACAGGACTATGGCTACACCTTC	CASSAYSWQGQDYGYTF
TRBV3-1/TRBV3-2	TRBJ2-2	NA	15	TRBD2	TGTGCCAGTGGGACTAGCGGGAGAAACACCGGGGAGCTGTTTTTT	CASGTSGRNTGELFF
TRBV7-2	TRBJ1-2	NA	13	NA	TGTGCCAGCAGCTTAAAACAGGGTCTGAACTACACCTTC	CASSLKQGLNYTF
TRBV5-4	TRBJ2-5	NA	15	NA	TGTGCCAGCAGCCCTCACCCTGTTCAGAAAGAGACCCAGTACTTC	CASSPHPVQKETQYF
TRBV16	TRBJ1-2	NA	12	NA	TGTGCCAGCAGCCAACACAGCTATGGCTACACCTTC	CASSQHSYGYTF
TRBV28	TRBJ1-2	few	12	NA	TGTGCCAGCAGGAGGTTTAACTATGGCTACACCTTC	CASRRFNYGYTF
TRBV5-1	TRBJ2-2	NA	16	TRBD2	TGCGCCAGCAGCTTGGCCGGGAGGATGAACACCGGGGAGCTGTTTTTT	CASSLAGRMNTGELFF
TRBV9	TRBJ2-2	NA	16	NA	TGTGCCAGCAGCGTAGGGGGTCGGACTTACACCGGGGAGCTGTTTTTT	CASSVGGRTYTGELFF
TRBV5-6	TRBJ2-3	NA	15	TRBD2	TGTGCCAGCAGCGGGGGACTAGCGACCACAGATACGCAGTATTTT	CASSGGLATTDTQYF
TRBV5-1	TRBJ2-1	NA	15	TRBD2	TGCGCCAGCAGCCGGGGACTAGCGACATACAATGAGCAGTTCTTC	CASSRGLATYNEQFF
TRBV29-1	TRBJ2-3	NA	14	TRBD2	TGCAGCGTCCAAACTAGCGGGAGAACAGATACGCAGTATTTT	CSVQTSGRTDTQYF
TRBV18	TRBJ2-6	NA	17	TRBD1	TGTGCCAGCTCTCAGGGGACAGGGGGCCCTGGGGCCAACGTCCTGACTTTC	CASSQGTGGPGANVLTF
TRBV5-6	TRBJ1-3	NA	13	NA	TGTGCCAGCAGCGACGCCTGGGGAAACACCATATATTTT	CASSDAWGNTIYF
TRBV27	TRBJ1-5	NA	16	TRBD1	TGTGCCAGCAGGCGGCAAGCGGACAGGGTTCATCAGCCCCAGCATTTT	CASRRQADRVHQPQHF
TRBV3-1/TRBV3-2	TRBJ1-2	once	15	NA	TGTGCCAGCAGCCATCGGTGGACAGAGAACTATGGCTACACCTTC	CASSHRWTENYGYTF
TRBV5-1	TRBJ1-2	once	15	NA	TGCGCCAGCAGCGCGGGACGGGCCAGGAAGTACGGCTACACCTTC	CASSAGRARKYGYTF
TRBV18	TRBJ2-1	NA	14	TRBD1	TGTGCCAGCTCACTATCCAGGGGGTACAATGAGCAGTTCTTC	CASSLSRGYNEQFF
TRBV4-2	TRBJ1-5	few	15	NA	TGTGCCAGCAGCCAAGAGGGTGGCAACAATCAGCCCCAGCATTTT	CASSQEGGNNQPQHF
TRBV30	TRBJ1-5	NA	13	NA	TGTGCCTGGAGTCAGAAAAGCAATCAGCCCCAGCATTTT	CAWSQKSNQPQHF
TRBV28	TRBJ2-7	few	16	NA	TGTGCCAGCAGTTTAACAAGGCAGGGGAAGTTGTCCGAGCAGTACTTC	CASSLTRQGKLSEQYF
TRBV11-2	TRBJ2-7	NA	14	NA	TGTGCCAGCAGCTTAGAAGCGGAGAACTACGAGCAGTACTTC	CASSLEAENYEQYF
TRBV14	TRBJ2-2	NA	14	NA	TGTGCCAGCAGCCCCGGGTCAGTCCCCGGGGAGCTGTTTTTT	CASSPGSVPGELFF
TRBV19	TRBJ2-7	NA	12	NA	TGTGCCAGTAGTATAGGAGGCTTTGAGCAGTACTTC	CASSIGGFEQYF
TRBV15	TRBJ2-7	many	16	TRBD2	TGTGCCACCAGCAGATCCCGGGGTAGCGGGGCGGTCGAGCAGTACTTC	CATSRSRGSGAVEQYF
TRBV20-1	TRBJ1-3	NA	11	NA	TGCAGTGCTCCAAAGGCAAACACCATATATTTT	CSAPKANTIYF
TRBV6-5	TRBJ2-7	NA	13	NA	TGTGCCAGCAGTTACCGTCAAGGTTACGAGCAGTACTTC	CASSYRQGYEQYF
TRBV30	TRBJ2-2	NA	12	NA	TGTGCCTGGAGGGGGGCCACCGGGGAGCTGTTTTTT	CAWRGATGELFF
TRBV28	TRBJ2-7	once	15	TRBD1	TGTGCCAGCAGCACTAGACAGGGTGGTTTCTACGAGCAGTACTTC	CASSTRQGGFYEQYF
TRBV10-1	TRBJ1-5	once	14	TRBD1	TGCGCCAGCAGTGACAGGGGGCGCGGACAGCCCCAGCATTTT	CASSDRGRGQPQHF
TRBV2	TRBJ1-1	once	13	NA	TGTGCCAGCAGTCGGTCAGGGGACACTGAAGCTTTCTTT	CASSRSGDTEAFF
TRBV6-5	TRBJ1-5	few	14	TRBD1	TGTGCCAGCAGTTACGGACAGGTTGATCAGCCCCAGCATTTT	CASSYGQVDQPQHF
TRBV6-1	TRBJ2-2	NA	15	NA	TGTGCCAGCAGTCAAGCGACAGTGAACACCGGGGAGCTGTTTTTT	CASSQATVNTGELFF
TRBV13	TRBJ2-1	NA	15	NA	TGTGCCAGCAGCTTAGCTACGGCCGGGGACCATGAGCAGTTCTTC	CASSLATAGDHEQFF
TRBV10-3	TRBJ2-7	NA	14	TRBD2	TGTGCCATCAGTGAGTCTCTAGCGGGAGTCGAGCAGTACTTC	CAISESLAGVEQYF
TRBV5-5	TRBJ2-2	NA	12	NA	TGTGCCAGCAGCTTGGGGGCCGGGGAGCTGTTTTTT	CASSLGAGELFF
TRBV28	TRBJ1-5	NA	15	NA	TGTGCCAGCAGTTTAAGTGGAAAAAGCAATCAGCCCCAGCATTTT	CASSLSGKSNQPQHF
TRBV5-1	TRBJ1-2	NA	15	TRBD1	TGCGCCAGCAGCCTATGGGACAGGGTAAACTATGGCTACACCTTC	CASSLWDRVNYGYTF